The rows below give T cell receptor beta chains drawn from one sample of a study of blood T cell repertoires in COVID-19. Assay: immunoSEQ multiplex PCR; the TCRdb copy retains only in-frame clones and omits some. This table has about 210,000 clones, around 81% appearing once. Sequencing used peripheral blood. Receptors were obtained from a woman aged 70-85 years with acute or convalescent COVID-19. Each CDR3 is given with its conserved first and last residue. The order of the fields is clone size, J gene, V gene, D gene, CDR3 DNA, CDR3 protein. D genes are given only for firm matches. The size entry is marked missing in some rows and otherwise reads once, few, many or a size class.

abundance: once
j_gene: TRBJ1-4
v_gene: TRBV2
d_gene: NA
CDR3nt: TGTGCCAGCAGTAGACGGGGAAATGAAAAACTGTTTTTT
CDR3aa: CASSRRGNEKLFF

abundance: NA
j_gene: TRBJ1-1
v_gene: TRBV6-5
d_gene: NA
CDR3nt: TGTGCCACAAGGGCTCTACAGGACACTGAAGCTTTCTTT
CDR3aa: CATRALQDTEAFF

abundance: NA
j_gene: TRBJ2-1
v_gene: TRBV7-9
d_gene: NA
CDR3nt: TGTGCCAGCAGCTTATCAGCCTACAATGAGCAGTTCTTC
CDR3aa: CASSLSAYNEQFF

abundance: NA
j_gene: TRBJ2-3
v_gene: TRBV7-2
d_gene: TRBD2
CDR3nt: TGTGCCAGCAGCAAAGACGCTAGCGGGGACTCGCAGTATTTT
CDR3aa: CASSKDASGDSQYF

abundance: NA
j_gene: TRBJ1-4
v_gene: TRBV18
d_gene: TRBD1
CDR3nt: TGTGCCAGCTCACCCTCGACAGGGTATGAAAAACTGTTTTTT
CDR3aa: CASSPSTGYEKLFF

abundance: NA
j_gene: TRBJ1-5
v_gene: TRBV9
d_gene: NA
CDR3nt: TGTGCCACCCGGCTAGGGGATCAGCCCCAGCATTTT
CDR3aa: CATRLGDQPQHF

abundance: NA
j_gene: TRBJ2-7
v_gene: TRBV9
d_gene: NA
CDR3nt: TGTGCCAGCAGCGTAGGTGGGCGGGGTACCGAGCAGTACTTC
CDR3aa: CASSVGGRGTEQYF

abundance: NA
j_gene: TRBJ2-5
v_gene: TRBV24-1
d_gene: NA
CDR3nt: TGTGCCACCAGTGATCAACAGCCTTCCCAAGAGACCCAGTACTTC
CDR3aa: CATSDQQPSQETQYF

abundance: NA
j_gene: TRBJ1-6
v_gene: TRBV6-1
d_gene: NA
CDR3nt: TGTGCCAGCAGTGAAAGTAAGACGGGGCCCCTCCACTTT
CDR3aa: CASSESKTGPLHF

abundance: NA
j_gene: TRBJ2-4
v_gene: TRBV18
d_gene: TRBD2
CDR3nt: TGTGCCAGCTCACCAGGCGTCGGGGGGTTAGCCAAAAACATTCAGTACTTC
CDR3aa: CASSPGVGGLAKNIQYF

abundance: once
j_gene: TRBJ1-2
v_gene: TRBV6-5
d_gene: TRBD1
CDR3nt: TGTGCCAGCAGTATCTCTCGGACAGGTGTCTATGGCTACACCTTC
CDR3aa: CASSISRTGVYGYTF

abundance: NA
j_gene: TRBJ1-2
v_gene: TRBV11-3
d_gene: TRBD1
CDR3nt: TGTGCCAGCAGCACGACAGGGGGCGGCGGCTACACCTTC
CDR3aa: CASSTTGGGGYTF

abundance: NA
j_gene: TRBJ2-1
v_gene: TRBV5-1
d_gene: NA
CDR3nt: TGCGCCAGCAGCTTTAACGGGGGAGGAAATGAGCAGTTCTTC
CDR3aa: CASSFNGGGNEQFF

abundance: NA
j_gene: TRBJ1-2
v_gene: TRBV6-2/TRBV6-3
d_gene: NA
CDR3nt: TGTGCCAGCAGTTACCCCGACAGATTTAACTATGGCTACACCTTC
CDR3aa: CASSYPDRFNYGYTF

abundance: NA
j_gene: TRBJ1-1
v_gene: TRBV5-6
d_gene: NA
CDR3nt: TGTGCCAGCATTCCGGGAGCGGGGATGAACACTGAAGCTTTCTTT
CDR3aa: CASIPGAGMNTEAFF

abundance: NA
j_gene: TRBJ1-4
v_gene: TRBV6-5
d_gene: TRBD1
CDR3nt: TGTGCCAGCAGAGGGACAGCAACTAATGAAAAACTGTTTTTT
CDR3aa: CASRGTATNEKLFF

abundance: NA
j_gene: TRBJ2-1
v_gene: TRBV9
d_gene: TRBD1
CDR3nt: TGTGCCAGCAGCGTACGGGACAGGGGGACAAATGAGCAGTTCTTC
CDR3aa: CASSVRDRGTNEQFF

abundance: NA
j_gene: TRBJ2-7
v_gene: TRBV4-3
d_gene: TRBD1
CDR3nt: TGCGCCAGCAGCCTCTGGACAGGGGGCGAGAGTATCTACGAGCAGTACTTC
CDR3aa: CASSLWTGGESIYEQYF

abundance: NA
j_gene: TRBJ1-1
v_gene: TRBV15
d_gene: NA
CDR3nt: TGTGCCACCAGCAGAGCCGCCGAGACTGAAGCTTTCTTT
CDR3aa: CATSRAAETEAFF

abundance: NA
j_gene: TRBJ1-5
v_gene: TRBV6-1
d_gene: NA
CDR3nt: TGTGCCAGCAGTGTATCCGTGGGTGGGGGGACCAATCAGCCCCAGCATTTT
CDR3aa: CASSVSVGGGTNQPQHF

abundance: NA
j_gene: TRBJ2-2
v_gene: TRBV10-3
d_gene: TRBD1
CDR3nt: TGTGCCATCAGTGGGGGGACAGCTGTCAACACCGGGGAGCTGTTTTTT
CDR3aa: CAISGGTAVNTGELFF

abundance: once
j_gene: TRBJ1-6
v_gene: TRBV27
d_gene: NA
CDR3nt: TGTGCCAGCAGTTTAAATCTGGGAGGCAATTCACCCCTCCACTTT
CDR3aa: CASSLNLGGNSPLHF

abundance: NA
j_gene: TRBJ2-2
v_gene: TRBV19
d_gene: NA
CDR3nt: TGTGCCAGTAGTATAGTCGTTGGGAGGGGGACTTCTTACACCGGGGAGCTGTTTTTT
CDR3aa: CASSIVVGRGTSYTGELFF

abundance: NA
j_gene: TRBJ1-4
v_gene: TRBV28
d_gene: TRBD1
CDR3nt: TGTGCCAGCCAACAGGGGGGTGAAAAACTGTTTTTT
CDR3aa: CASQQGGEKLFF

abundance: NA
j_gene: TRBJ2-3
v_gene: TRBV2
d_gene: NA
CDR3nt: TGTGCCAGCTGCGAGGGTCGGTCCAGCACAGATACGCAGTATTTT
CDR3aa: CASCEGRSSTDTQYF

abundance: NA
j_gene: TRBJ2-3
v_gene: TRBV18
d_gene: NA
CDR3nt: TGTGCCAGCTCACCCGCAGGGGCCTATAGCACAGATACGCAGTATTTT
CDR3aa: CASSPAGAYSTDTQYF

abundance: NA
j_gene: TRBJ2-3
v_gene: TRBV5-1
d_gene: TRBD2
CDR3nt: TGCGCCAGCAGCTTGGAGGCAGCGGGGAGCCCAGATACGCAGTATTTT
CDR3aa: CASSLEAAGSPDTQYF

abundance: NA
j_gene: TRBJ2-2
v_gene: TRBV18
d_gene: TRBD1
CDR3nt: TGTGCCAGCTCCCGAGACAGGGGCGACACCGGGGAGCTGTTTTTT
CDR3aa: CASSRDRGDTGELFF

abundance: NA
j_gene: TRBJ1-4
v_gene: TRBV6-1
d_gene: NA
CDR3nt: TGTGCCAGCAGTGGTTTGGGAGTAGTAGCTAATGAAAAACTGTTTTTT
CDR3aa: CASSGLGVVANEKLFF

abundance: NA
j_gene: TRBJ2-5
v_gene: TRBV5-1
d_gene: NA
CDR3nt: TGCGCCAGCAGCCTTCTCGGACAGGGAGGGGAGACCCAGTACTTC
CDR3aa: CASSLLGQGGETQYF

abundance: NA
j_gene: TRBJ1-6
v_gene: TRBV5-1
d_gene: TRBD1
CDR3nt: TGCGCCAGCAGCTTGGATCCGGGACAGGGAAATTCACCCCTCCACTTT
CDR3aa: CASSLDPGQGNSPLHF

abundance: NA
j_gene: TRBJ2-2
v_gene: TRBV7-2
d_gene: TRBD2
CDR3nt: TGTGCCAGCAGCCTAGGGACCCCGCGGGGGGATGGCGGGGAGCTGTTTTTT
CDR3aa: CASSLGTPRGDGGELFF

abundance: NA
j_gene: TRBJ2-1
v_gene: TRBV24-1
d_gene: TRBD2
CDR3nt: TGTGCCACCAGTGATTTGCAGACGGGGGGATACAATGAGCAGTTCTTC
CDR3aa: CATSDLQTGGYNEQFF

abundance: few
j_gene: TRBJ2-5
v_gene: TRBV9
d_gene: NA
CDR3nt: TGTGCCAGCAGCAGTAACGCAGGGGGGGAGACCCAGTACTTC
CDR3aa: CASSSNAGGETQYF

abundance: once
j_gene: TRBJ2-3
v_gene: TRBV4-2
d_gene: TRBD2
CDR3nt: TGTGCCAGCAGCCAAGAGGTGGGAGGGGCAGATACGCAGTATTTT
CDR3aa: CASSQEVGGADTQYF

abundance: NA
j_gene: TRBJ2-3
v_gene: TRBV30
d_gene: TRBD1
CDR3nt: TGTGCCTGGAGTAAGGGGGCGCGAAGCACAGATACGCAGTATTTT
CDR3aa: CAWSKGARSTDTQYF

abundance: NA
j_gene: TRBJ2-2
v_gene: TRBV4-2
d_gene: NA
CDR3nt: TGTGCCAGCAGCCAACGGTCTTACGAGCTGTTTTTT
CDR3aa: CASSQRSYELFF

abundance: NA
j_gene: TRBJ2-3
v_gene: TRBV6-2/TRBV6-3
d_gene: TRBD2
CDR3nt: TGTGCCAGCAGTTATTTGATCGGGGGGGTTACCACAGATACGCAGTATTTT
CDR3aa: CASSYLIGGVTTDTQYF

abundance: NA
j_gene: TRBJ2-3
v_gene: TRBV24-1
d_gene: NA
CDR3nt: TGTGCCTCCCGGGACACCGACACAGATACGCAGTATTTT
CDR3aa: CASRDTDTDTQYF

abundance: NA
j_gene: TRBJ1-3
v_gene: TRBV10-2
d_gene: NA
CDR3nt: TGCGCCAGCTCCTCAGGGGACTCTGGAAACACCATATATTTT
CDR3aa: CASSSGDSGNTIYF